This TCR beta chain was retrieved from a study of blood T cell repertoires in COVID-19. Study details: The United States, Italy and Spain were the sources of the acute and convalescent COVID-19 samples. T cells, B-cell-depleted T cells, or PBMCs supplied cDNA or gDNA.

This CDR3 contains 14 residues. Germline V gene lookup returns CDR1 SGHAT and CDR2 FQNNGV. V shed 4 bases and J 2 bases; nucleotides not matched to a gene: 4. Source study methods: Reference gene primers were amplified, and this amplification served to estimate nucleated cell counts. Clones were read by immunoSEQ multiplex PCR, and TCRdb kept only the in-frame ones, dropping some. For V, J and clone size, that table is used; D and trimming come from the DNA. The sample has about 160,000 clones; 60% to 85% are singletons. Sequencing input: peripheral blood. The chain employs TRBV11-2 and TRBJ2-5; TRBD1 matches at 7 bases. This TCR came from a man in his fifties or sixties with acute or convalescent COVID-19. CDR3 in DNA: TGTGCCAGCAGCTCTCAGGGGGTACAAGAGACCCAGTACTTC. Encoded protein: CASSSQGVQETQYF.